This T cell receptor (beta chain) was captured in a study of shared clonotypes between healthy human individuals. CDR3 length: 15 residues. The germline V gene has CDR1 SGHRS and CDR2 YFSETQ. V lost 1 base, J lost 0 bases, and 7 bases lay in between. The assay was immunoSEQ multiplex PCR, and TCRdb's table has in-frame clones only and misses some. The sample has some 470,000 clones, roughly four fifths seen once. The sequenced sample consisted of PBMCs. The TCR was taken from a woman in her thirties or forties in good health. Some clones in this sample may be carry-over from other donors' samples. The chain is built from TRBV5-1 and TRBJ2-2, with unresolved D. For the CDR3, the DNA is TGCGCCAGCAGCTTGATGTTCGCGAACACCGGGGAGCTGTTTTTT. Protein product: CASSLMFANTGELFF. The whole variable domain, filled in from reference TRBV5-1 and TRBJ2-2, reads KAGVTQTPRYLIKTRGQQVTLSCSPISGHRSVSWYQQTPGQGLQFLFEYFSETQRNKGNFPGRFSGRQFSNSRSEMNVSTLELGDSALYLCASSLMFANTGELFFGEGSRLTVL.